Following are 10 T cell receptor beta chains from one sample sequenced in a study of blood T cell repertoires in COVID-19 (dated by TCRdb to the early 2020s). Library generation was performed with the immunoSEQ multiplex PCR assay. TCRdb obtained this table from immuneACCESS and retained in-frame rearrangements with V and J assigned. These tables miss some clones; where compared with another copy, unresolved V genes account for less than half of the shortfall, and the remainder is unexplained. The sample records about 52,000 clones, 82% of which are singletons. The ten largest clones represent roughly 10% of the sample. The sequencing sample was made of peripheral blood. Every receptor here comes from a man older than 75 with COVID-19, enrolled during active disease.

CDR3: CASSSEGRGEKLFF. In DNA form, the CDR3 reads TGTGCCAGCAGCTCCGAGGGCCGGGGGGAAAAACTGTTTTTT. The chain is built from TRBV5-4 and TRBJ1-4; perhaps TRBD1 as D (5 bases). CDR3 length: 14 amino acids. Germline V gene sequence: CDR1 SGHNT, CDR2 YYREEE (reference sequence). With 3 bases removed from V and 8 bases from J, the gap between germline ends came to 14 bases. Full variable domain (missing parts from reference TRBV5-4 and TRBJ1-4): ETGVTQSPTHLIKTRGQQVTLRCSSQSGHNTVSWYQQALGQGPQFIFQYYREEENGRGNFPPRFSGLQFPNYSSELNVNALELDDSALYLCASSSEGRGEKLFFGSGTQLSVL.

The chain joins TRBV6-5 to TRBJ1-1; D gene ambiguous. This CDR3 has 11 residues. V was clipped by 6 bases and J by 2 bases, with 4 bases between them. Germline CDR1 MNHEY, CDR2 SVGAGI. CDR3 loop: CASRLNTEAFF. The CDR3 DNA is TGTGCCAGCAGATTAAACACTGAAGCTTTCTTT.

This clone was observed a handful of times. CDR3 residues: CASRSEGNSNQPQHF. The CDR3 region has the DNA TGTGCCAGTAGGTCGGAGGGAAACAGCAATCAGCCCCAGCATTTT. The J gene is TRBJ1-5, the V gene TRBV19; D remains ambiguous. This CDR3 region has 15 residues. Germline-derived CDR1 and CDR2 are LNHDA and SQIVND (reference sequence). V lost 6 bases and J lost 1, with 13 bases in between.

This clone was seen only a few times. V usage is TRBV19 and J usage is TRBJ1-3, with D possibly matching TRBD1 (6 bases). From germline, CDR1 is LNHDA and CDR2 SQIVND (reference sequence). The V end was cut by 6 bases, the J end by 0 bases, with 15 bases between. The CDR3 contains 16 residues. The CDR3 here is CASSRTTGPSGNTIYF. The CDR3 bases are TGTGCCAGTAGCAGAACGACAGGACCCTCTGGAAACACCATATATTTT.

This chain links TRBV24-1 with TRBJ2-1, with 7 bases fitting TRBD2. The germline V gene encodes CDR1 KGHDR and CDR2 SFDVKD. There are 16 residues in the CDR3. The J segment lost 5 bases and the V segment lost 3 bases, leaving 9 bases of the junction unmatched. CDR3 in amino acids: CATSDASGTRDNEQFF. CDR3 DNA: TGTGCCACCAGTGATGCTAGCGGCACCCGGGACAATGAGCAGTTCTTC.

The CDR3 spells CASQGPSYEQYF. CDR3 nucleotides: TGTGCCAGTCAGGGGCCCTCCTACGAGCAGTACTTC. The chain employs TRBV6-5 and TRBJ2-7, with TRBD1 as a possible D gene (6 bases). V lost 9 bases to trimming and J lost 0 bases, with 9 bases between them. This CDR3 has 12 residues. Germline V gene lookup returns CDR1 MNHEY and CDR2 SVGAGI.

Only a few counts were recorded for this clone. The chain combines TRBV4-3 with TRBJ1-1, with a weak D call TRBD1 (6 bases). The CDR3 has 15 amino acids. Deletions cut 1 base from V and 1 base from J, with 10 bases between. The germline V gene encodes CDR1 LGHNA and CDR2 YSLEER. The CDR3 bases are TGCGCCAGCAGCCAAGTGCTGGGGGCGAACACTGAAGCTTTCTTT. This translates into CASSQVLGANTEAFF.

This rearrangement joins TRBV30 to TRBJ1-1; D gene uncertain. CDR1 and CDR2 (germline): GTSNPN, SVGIG (reference sequence). This CDR3 contains 11 residues. Trimming took off 2 bases at V and 8 bases at J, with 9 bases between the two ends. CDR3 sequence: CAWSRNNEAFF. The CDR3 DNA reads TGTGCCTGGAGTAGAAACAACGAAGCTTTCTTT.

V and J are TRBV5-1 and TRBJ1-3, with D perhaps TRBD1 (6 bases). Germline CDR1 is SGHRS and CDR2 is YFSETQ. The V end was cut by 0 bases, the J end by 3 bases, with 7 bases between. CDR3 length: 14 residues. The chain's CDR3 is CASSLAGDGNTIYF. CDR3 nucleotide sequence: TGCGCCAGCAGCTTGGCAGGGGATGGAAACACCATATATTTT.

The genes are TRBV14 and TRBJ2-7, with a tentative D call TRBD2 (6 bases). The ends were cut back, 1 base at V and 6 bases at J, with 10 bases in the middle. Per the germline V gene, CDR1 is SGHDN and CDR2 is FVKESK. The CDR3 length is 13 residues. The CDR3, as DNA: TGTGCCAGCAGCCAAGCCGGAGGGTGCGAGCAGTACGTC. This encodes CASSQAGGCEQYV.